These 32 T cell receptor beta chains share one sample of origin, sequenced in a study of shared clonotypes between healthy human individuals. Sequencing used immunoSEQ multiplex PCR; TCRdb keeps in-frame clones, though not all of them. The table includes about a million clones, more than 75% detected once. Sample: memory CD4+ T cells sorted from blood. Indicated subset: CD45RA-negative fraction. Source of these receptors: a man younger than 35 in good health.

The DNA of the CDR3 is TGTGCCAGCAGTTACGGGACAATCAACAATGAGCAGTTCTTC. Protein sequence: CASSYGTINNEQFF. The V call is TRBV6-6, the J call TRBJ2-1; D might be TRBD1 (6 bases). Trimming cost V 2 bases and J 5 bases, with 10 bases left between them. CDR1 and CDR2 from the germline V gene are MNHNY and SVGAGI (reference sequence). This CDR3 comprises 14 residues.

This chain links TRBV5-6 with TRBJ2-1, with 11 bases matching TRBD2. CDR3 length: 16 amino acids. The germline V gene has CDR1 SGHDT and CDR2 YYEEEE. The V segment lost 4 bases and the J segment 6 bases; nucleotides outside the gene matches: 9. The CDR3 sequence: CASSRRTSGSGNEQFF. CDR3 coding DNA: TGTGCCAGCAGCCGCCGAACTAGCGGGAGCGGCAATGAGCAGTTCTTC.

This sequence joins TRBV7-2 and TRBJ2-1, with a possible D match to TRBD2 (7 bases). V lost 3 bases and J 5 bases, leaving 17 bases between the germline ends. CDR3 length equals 16 residues. Germline loops: CDR1 SGHTA, CDR2 FQGNSA. CDR3 DNA: TGTGCCAGCAGCTTTAGGTCCGGGGGGCTCAACAATGAGCAGTTCTTC. It is translated as CASSFRSGGLNNEQFF.

The rearrangement uses TRBV5-1 and TRBJ2-2, with D perhaps TRBD1 (6 bases). Germline assignment: CDR1 SGHRS and CDR2 YFSETQ. CDR3 length: 16 amino acids. V lost 3 bases and J 0 bases, leaving 12 bases between the germline ends. CDR3 loop: CASSSSWDTNTGELFF. The DNA for the CDR3 is TGCGCCAGCAGCTCCTCCTGGGACACGAACACCGGGGAGCTGTTTTTT.

The rearrangement links TRBV28 to TRBJ2-1, with 7 bases matching TRBD1. This CDR3 has 16 amino acids. Trimming removed 7 bases from V and 4 bases from J; junction bases left unmatched: 13. Germline V lookup: CDR1 MDHEN, CDR2 SYDVKM. The CDR3: CASIAGTDPIYNEQFF. In DNA, the CDR3 is TGTGCCAGCATTGCCGGGACAGACCCAATTTACAATGAGCAGTTCTTC.

V gene TRBV14 combines with J gene TRBJ2-6; D is uncertain. Trimming took 1 base from V and 2 from J, leaving 0 bases between them. The CDR3 spans 13 residues. CDR1 and CDR2 (germline): SGHDN, FVKESK. The CDR3 region is CASSQAGANVLTF. In DNA form, the CDR3 reads TGTGCCAGCAGCCAAGCTGGGGCCAACGTCCTGACTTTC.

This CDR3 is CASSSGQQSYNEQFF. The DNA of the CDR3 is TGTGCCAGCAGCTCGGGACAGCAATCCTACAATGAGCAGTTCTTC. The chain couples TRBV11-2 to TRBJ2-1; 7 positions agree with TRBD1. CDR1 SGHAT and CDR2 FQNNGV come from the germline V gene. V lost 4 bases, J lost 1 base, and 4 bases stayed unmatched. The CDR3 spans 15 residues.

Points on this clone: Within the sample, other DNA sequences also encode this same CDR3. This chain connects TRBV5-6 to TRBJ2-7; no clear D. Trimming pared 0 bases from V and 3 bases from J, leaving 10 bases between. The CDR3 is made up of 14 amino acids. The germline V gene has CDR1 SGHDT and CDR2 YYEEEE. The CDR3 spells CASSLGFSYYEQYF. CDR3 in DNA: TGTGCCAGCAGCTTGGGTTTCAGTTACTACGAGCAGTACTTC.

V and J are TRBV7-2 and TRBJ2-3, with TRBD2 identical over 7 bases. The CDR3 extends over 14 amino acids. Losses at the gene ends were 8 bases for V and 6 bases for J; bases not matched to a gene: 11. Germline values: CDR1 SGHTA, CDR2 FQGNSA. The DNA of the CDR3 is TGTGCCAGCGGACCTGGCGGGAGCGCGGATACGCAGTATTTT. Translation: CASGPGGSADTQYF.

In this sample, this clone turned up once. The chain couples TRBV9 to TRBJ1-2; unclear D gene. The CDR3 has 15 residues. V was cut by 0 bases and J by 0 bases, with 9 bases left in between. Per germline, CDR1 SGDLS and CDR2 YYNGEE. CDR3 amino acids: CASSVAGSTNYGYTF. CDR3 nucleotide sequence: TGTGCCAGCAGCGTAGCCGGGAGTACTAACTATGGCTACACCTTC.

The sample holds one count of this clone. The gene calls are TRBV4-3 and TRBJ1-2; possible D gene TRBD1, 5 bases. V lost 4 bases, J lost 2 bases, and 17 bases lay in between. The germline V gene encodes CDR1 LGHNA and CDR2 YSLEER. CDR3 length: 16 amino acids. The CDR3 sequence: CASSRHRGDPNYGYTF. CDR3 nucleotides: TGCGCCAGCAGCCGCCACCGAGGGGACCCGAACTATGGCTACACCTTC.

The rearrangement joins TRBV7-3 to TRBJ2-6; D unresolved. The ends were cut back, 7 bases at V and 6 bases at J, with 16 bases in the middle. The V gene's germline CDR1 is SGHTA and CDR2 FQGTGA. This CDR3 has 15 amino acids. For the CDR3, the DNA is TGTGCCAGCAATTTGAGTACGTCGGAGGCCAACGTCCTGACTTTC. Translation: CASNLSTSEANVLTF. Complete variable domain (other parts from reference TRBV7-3 and TRBJ2-6): GAGVSQTPSNKVTEKGKYVELRCDPISGHTALYWYRQSLGQGPEFLIYFQGTGAADDSGLPNDRFFAVRPEGSVSTLKIQRTERGDSAVYLCASNLSTSEANVLTFGAGSRLTVL.

The rearrangement uses TRBV25-1 and TRBJ2-3; the D call may be TRBD1 or TRBD2 (5 bases each). Germline V gives CDR1 MGHDK, CDR2 SYGVNS. This CDR3 contains 18 residues. Trimming took 8 bases from V and 1 from J, leaving 25 bases between them. CDR3 coding DNA: TGTGCCAGCCATAACCGTATCCCCAGGGAGCCTGGCACAGATACGCAGTATTTT. It encodes CASHNRIPREPGTDTQYF.

V is TRBV28 and J is TRBJ1-2; D is perhaps TRBD1 (5 bases). The CDR3 is 13 residues long. Germline-derived CDR1 and CDR2 are MDHEN and SYDVKM. V was clipped by 5 bases and J by 8 bases, with 15 bases between them. The CDR3, as DNA: TGTGCCAGCAGTACCCCGGGCTGGGGCGGCTACACCTTC. Translation gives CASSTPGWGGYTF.

This clone turned up a few times. CDR3 bases: TGTGCCAGCTCACCACGGGCAGAAGCCACAGATACGCAGTATTTT. Translating gives CASSPRAEATDTQYF. The chain employs TRBV18 and TRBJ2-3, with no clear D. CDR3 length equals 15 residues. The germline gives CDR1 KGHSH, CDR2 LQKENI. Trimming shortened V by 1 base and J by 2 bases, and 10 bases separated the two germline ends.

V and J are TRBV7-2 and TRBJ2-2; 13 bases line up with TRBD2. This CDR3 has 17 amino acids. CDR1 is SGHTA, CDR2 FQGNSA, per germline. The V and J ends lost 4 bases and 5 bases, in that order; junction bases with no gene match: 7. CDR3 amino acids: CASSSGLAGVSTGELFF. CDR3 nucleotides: TGTGCCAGCAGCTCCGGACTAGCGGGAGTGAGTACCGGGGAGCTGTTTTTT.

The CDR3 region has the DNA TGTGCCAGCAGCCTCGGGGCAGAGTTCAACGAGCAGTACTTC. It specifies CASSLGAEFNEQYF. The genes are TRBV11-3 and TRBJ2-7; D may correspond to TRBD1 or TRBD2 (5 bases each). The germline V gene has CDR1 SGHNT and CDR2 YENEEA. The CDR3 is 14 amino acids. Trimming took 5 bases from V and 5 from J, leaving 16 bases between them.

CDR3 DNA sequence: TGTGCCAGCAGCTCTGTAGGGGGACAGGGTATAATTGAAGCTTTCTTT. It yields the protein CASSSVGGQGIIEAFF. The rearrangement joins TRBV28 to TRBJ1-1; TRBD1 aligns across 9 bases. The germline CDR1 and CDR2 sequences are MDHEN and SYDVKM. After removal of 6 bases from V and 7 bases from J, the junction contained 15 bases not matched to a gene. The CDR3 consists of 16 residues. The full variable domain, its missing parts supplied by reference TRBV28 and TRBJ1-1, is DVKVTQSSRYLVKRTGEKVFLECVQDMDHENMFWYRQDPGLGLRLIYFSYDVKMKEKGDIPEGYSVSREKKERFSLILESASTNQTSMYLCASSSVGGQGIIEAFFGQGTRLTVV.

This sequence joins TRBV7-2 and TRBJ2-5; D might be TRBD2 (6 bases). This CDR3 region has 16 residues. V shed 3 bases and J shed 5 bases, with 19 bases lying between them. The germline CDR1 and CDR2 sequences are SGHTA and FQGNSA. This chain's CDR3 is CASSLMVGGYGETQYF. In nucleotides, the CDR3 is TGTGCCAGCAGCTTGATGGTCGGGGGATATGGGGAGACCCAGTACTTC. The full variable domain, completed using reference TRBV7-2 and TRBJ2-5, is GAGVSQSPSNKVTEKGKDVELRCDPISGHTALYWYRQSLGQGLEFLIYFQGNSAPDKSGLPSDRFSAERTGGSVSTLTIQRTQQEDSAVYLCASSLMVGGYGETQYFGPGTRLLVL.

The genes are TRBV30 and TRBJ2-3; perhaps TRBD2 as D (6 bases). The V gene's germline CDR1 is GTSNPN and CDR2 SVGIG (reference sequence). The CDR3 extends over 16 amino acids. Trimming left V 5 bases short and J 6 bases short, with 24 bases between. The CDR3 reads CAWGPGSRREADTQYF. Here the CDR3 DNA reads TGTGCCTGGGGCCCCGGGTCCCGGAGGGAGGCCGATACGCAGTATTTT.

Points on this clone: In the same sample, other DNA sequences code for this CDR3. The chain joins TRBV27 to TRBJ1-2; the D gene is possibly TRBD1 (5 bases). CDR3 length equals 13 residues. Germline V gives CDR1 MNHEY, CDR2 SMNVEV (reference sequence). V was cut by 0 bases and J by 4 bases, with 6 bases left in between. This chain's CDR3 is CASSLSGGYGYTF. The CDR3 nucleotides read TGTGCCAGCAGTTTATCGGGGGGCTATGGCTACACCTTC.

This chain joins TRBV9 and TRBJ2-4; no clear D gene. Per germline, CDR1 SGDLS and CDR2 YYNGEE. The CDR3 has 15 residues. Trimming removed 2 bases at V and 5 bases at J, with 14 bases between. The CDR3 sequence: CASSVSSGVENIQYF. The CDR3 DNA reads as TGTGCCAGCAGCGTCAGTTCTGGGGTCGAAAACATTCAGTACTTC.

In this sample, this clone turned up once. The V and J genes are TRBV27 and TRBJ1-3, with TRBD1 matching over 7 bases. Germline V gives CDR1 MNHEY, CDR2 SMNVEV (reference sequence). J was trimmed by 7 bases and V by 3 bases; bases with no gene match: 21. The CDR3 is made up of 19 amino acids. The CDR3 spells CASSLGGTDLLETANTIYF. The CDR3 nucleotides are TGTGCCAGCAGTTTGGGCGGGACAGACCTTCTGGAAACAGCCAACACCATATATTTT.

With regard to this clone: Other DNA sequences in this specimen translate into the identical CDR3. This chain links TRBV29-1 with TRBJ1-1, with TRBD1 as a possible D gene (5 bases). V was cut by 1 base and J by 3 bases, with 9 bases left in between. Germline assignment: CDR1 SQVTM and CDR2 ANQGSEA. This CDR3 is built from 13 residues. As DNA, the CDR3 is TGCAGCGTTGAAGGAGGGGATGACACTGAAGCTTTCTTT. Amino acids: CSVEGGDDTEAFF.

The chain uses TRBV28 and TRBJ1-1, with 10 bases fitting TRBD1. CDR1 MDHEN and CDR2 SYDVKM come from the germline V gene. This CDR3 contains 15 residues. After removal of 7 bases from V and 10 bases from J, the junction contained 15 bases not matched to a gene. The CDR3: CASTLIKGQGDGAFF. The CDR3 coding sequence is TGTGCCAGCACCCTGATCAAAGGACAGGGGGACGGAGCTTTCTTT.

The chain couples TRBV28 to TRBJ1-1; D is unresolved. V was trimmed by 7 bases and J by 8 bases, leaving 11 bases between them. CDR1 and CDR2 (germline): MDHEN, SYDVKM. CDR3 size: 11 residues. CDR3 bases: TGTGCCAGCAACACCTGGTACGAAGCTTTCTTT. Protein: CASNTWYEAFF.

The rearrangement links TRBV19 to TRBJ2-5; D is possibly TRBD2 (6 bases). V shed 5 bases and J shed 5 bases, with 12 bases lying between them. CDR3 size: 13 residues. CDR1 is LNHDA and CDR2 is SQIVND in the germline V gene (reference sequence). The CDR3 loop is CASSAPGLETQYF. The CDR3 region has the DNA TGTGCCAGTAGTGCCCCGGGACTGGAGACCCAGTACTTC.

This clone occurred a few times. The chain uses TRBV10-3 and TRBJ2-5; weak D call: TRBD2 (5 bases). Trimming took 8 bases from V and 8 from J, leaving 30 bases between them. Germline assignment: CDR1 ENHRY and CDR2 SYGVKD. This CDR3 contains 17 residues. This CDR3 reads CAIPPDLSDTRDRTQYF. The CDR3 DNA follows: TGTGCCATCCCCCCGGACTTATCAGATACAAGAGACCGTACCCAGTACTTC.

This chain joins TRBV10-3 and TRBJ2-2; 10 bases are shared with TRBD1. Germline CDR1 ENHRY, CDR2 SYGVKD. The CDR3 covers 16 residues. V dropped 10 bases and J dropped 7; count of bases not matched to a gene: 15. The CDR3 DNA reads TGTGCCACGCGTCCCGGGGGGACAGGGGTTCACGGGGAGCTGTTTTTT. Its translation is CATRPGGTGVHGELFF.

The chain recombines TRBV10-3 with TRBJ2-2, with 13 positions matching TRBD2. The germline V gene has CDR1 ENHRY and CDR2 SYGVKD. V lost 6 bases to trimming and J lost 2 bases; unmatched junction nucleotides: 0. CDR3 length: 15 residues. The chain's CDR3 is CAIRGLAGNTGELFF. In DNA, the CDR3 is TGTGCCATCAGGGGACTAGCGGGAAACACCGGGGAGCTGTTTTTT.

The chain joins TRBV7-2 to TRBJ1-3; 7 positions agree with TRBD1. The CDR3 is 15 amino acids. In germline, CDR1 is SGHTA, CDR2 FQGNSA. V shed 5 bases, J shed 2 bases, and the junction held 6 bases outside the gene matches. DNA for the CDR3: TGTGCCAGCAGCCCTAGAACAGGGGCTGGAAACACCATATATTTT. It specifies CASSPRTGAGNTIYF. Full variable domain (remainder filled in from reference TRBV7-2 and TRBJ1-3): GAGVSQSPSNKVTEKGKDVELRCDPISGHTALYWYRQSLGQGLEFLIYFQGNSAPDKSGLPSDRFSAERTGGSVSTLTIQRTQQEDSAVYLCASSPRTGAGNTIYFGEGSWLTVV.

This clone was picked up a small number of times. The rearrangement links TRBV7-2 to TRBJ1-2; 10 nucleotides line up with TRBD1. Germline loops: CDR1 SGHTA, CDR2 FQGNSA. The CDR3 is made up of 15 amino acids. V lost 5 bases to trimming and J lost 4 bases; unmatched junction nucleotides: 7. The CDR3 reads CASSLGQGTIYGYTF. CDR3 coding DNA: TGTGCCAGCAGCCTGGGACAGGGGACCATCTATGGCTACACCTTC.